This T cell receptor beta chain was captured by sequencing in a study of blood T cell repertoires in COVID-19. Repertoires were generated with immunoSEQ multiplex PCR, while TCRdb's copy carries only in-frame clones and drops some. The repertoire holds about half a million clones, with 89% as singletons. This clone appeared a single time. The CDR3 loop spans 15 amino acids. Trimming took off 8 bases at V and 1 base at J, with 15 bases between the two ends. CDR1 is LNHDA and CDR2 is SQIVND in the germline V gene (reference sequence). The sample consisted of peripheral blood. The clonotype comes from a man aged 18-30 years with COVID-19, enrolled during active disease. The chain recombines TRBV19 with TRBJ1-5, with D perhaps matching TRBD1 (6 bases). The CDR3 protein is CASSNRVRSNQPQHF. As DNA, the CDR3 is TGTGCCAGTTCCAACAGGGTCAGAAGCAATCAGCCCCAGCATTTT.